This T cell receptor (beta chain) was profiled in a study of CXCR3-negative and CXCR3-positive naive CD8 T cells. Study-wide results and limits: CXCR3-negative naive cells had less hydrophobic TRB CDR3s than did CXCR3-positive naive cells. High diversity, comparable across both naive subsets, contrasted with much lower diversity in memory CD8+ cells.

Comments on this clonotype: Its antigen is unidentified.

With UMI labels, 5' RACE was used to prepare the TRB cDNA libraries. TCRdb re-called the 5' RACE reads; one entry per CDR3 protein, DNA not given. Its listing shows about 89,000 distinct CDR3 sequences. CDR3 length: 16 amino acids. CDR1 SQVTM and CDR2 ANQGSEA come from the germline V gene. The rearrangement joins TRBV29-1 to TRBJ2-2; TCRdb picks TRBD2, but there is no DNA to check that call. Sequenced sample: naive CXCR3+ CD8+ T cells from blood. Regarding subset: CD45RO-CCR7+CD27+CD95- naive CD8+ T cells expressing CXCR3 (TNR3+). The clonotype comes from a human donor in good health. Some clones in this sample may be carry-over from other donors' samples. The CDR3: CSAGDWASGMGGELFF.